This T cell receptor (beta chain) was identified in a study of T cells expressing NK-cell markers. Study overall: All TCR beta repertoires analysed originated from sorted CD3+CD56+NKG2C+, CD3+CD56+NKG2C- and CD3+CD56-NKG2C+ T cells.

The CDR3 extends over 13 amino acids. The authors generated TCR beta cDNA through 5'RACE template switching with UMIs. From its re-call of the 5' RACE reads, TCRdb lists each CDR3 protein once, without DNA. This sample's table has approximately 150,000 distinct CDR3 sequences. The sample comprised blood T cells: a sorted CD56 or NKG2C T cell subset, CD4+ or CD8+ T cells, or bulk PBMC T cells (not recorded which). This chain connects TRBV12-3 or TRBV12-4 to TRBJ2-2; TCRdb's D call of TRBD1 is untestable without DNA. This receptor was taken from a man between 18 and 35 years old in good health. CDR3 amino acids: CASSPQGTGELFF.